This T cell receptor beta chain was identified during a study of T cells in Graves' hyperthyroidism and ophthalmopathy. General study results and limits: Ophthalmopathy could be told apart from stable hyperthyroidism with a 13 V-J model. Ophthalmopathy was identified by the model a median about 6.8 months ahead of onset.

Of note for this clonotype: Its antigen remains unidentified. Its ends do not fully match the called genes, so a read error is possible.

RNA transcripts yielded amplified TCR beta CDR3 regions. With the HTBI primer set, the TCR CDR3 went through a first round of RT-PCR. TCRdb called the multiplex PCR reads again in MiXCR, with one record for every CDR3 protein. The sample lists almost 250,000 distinct CDR3 sequences, more than 20% occurring once. Clinicians diagnosed patients from clinical symptoms, serum thyroxine and TRAb, thyroid ultrasound and orbital computed tomography. This CDR3 has 13 amino acids. This sequence joins TRBV12-3 or TRBV12-4 and TRBJ2-2; TRBD2 might be the D (6 bases). Specimen: blood. This receptor was identified in a woman in her forties with Graves' ophthalmopathy. CDR3 DNA sequence: TGTGCCAGCAGTTTCGCGATCACCGGGGGGCTGTTTTTT. It specifies CASSFAITGGLFF.